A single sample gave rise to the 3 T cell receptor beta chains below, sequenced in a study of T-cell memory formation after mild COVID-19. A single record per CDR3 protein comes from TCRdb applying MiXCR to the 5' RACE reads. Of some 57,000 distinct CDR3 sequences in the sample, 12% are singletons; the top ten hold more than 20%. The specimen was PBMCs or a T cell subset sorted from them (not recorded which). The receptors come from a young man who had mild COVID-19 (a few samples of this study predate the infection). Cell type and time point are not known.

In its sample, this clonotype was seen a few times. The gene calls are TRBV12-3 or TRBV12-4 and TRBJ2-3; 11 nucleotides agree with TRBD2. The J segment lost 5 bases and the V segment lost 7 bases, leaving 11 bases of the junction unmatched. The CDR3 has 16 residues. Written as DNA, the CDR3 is TGTGCCAGCACCGACTTTAGCGGGGGGGCGATAGATACGCAGTATTTT. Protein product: CASTDFSGGAIDTQYF.

This CDR3 reads CATSDRGGTGYTF. The CDR3 DNA is TGTGCCACCAGTGATCGGGGAGGGACTGGCTACACCTTC. The chain is built from TRBV24-1 and TRBJ1-2; D may be TRBD1 (5 bases). CDR3 length: 13 amino acids. Germline assignment: CDR1 KGHDR and CDR2 SFDVKD. Trimming removed 3 bases from V and 7 bases from J, with 11 bases in between.

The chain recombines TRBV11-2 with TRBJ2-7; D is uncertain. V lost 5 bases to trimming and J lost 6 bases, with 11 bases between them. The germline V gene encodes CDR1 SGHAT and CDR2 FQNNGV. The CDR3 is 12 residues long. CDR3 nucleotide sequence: TGTGCCAGCAGCCCCAGTTACCTCGAGCAGTACTTC. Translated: CASSPSYLEQYF.